One and the same sample provided the 21 T cell receptor beta chains below, sequenced in a study of T cells after posttransplantation cyclophosphamide. Sequenced by immunoSEQ multiplex PCR; TCRdb stores in-frame clones only, minus some. The table shows some 12,000 clones, with roughly 80% occurring only once. Treatment was busulfan-fludarabine conditioning, a marrow graft, and cyclophosphamide on days +3 and +4. Material: PBMCs, obtained after allogeneic stem cell transplant with posttransplant cyclophosphamide. These receptor sequences come from a female patient aged 50-60 years who received an allogeneic stem cell transplant from a related donor, was CMV-positive, and had no GVHD. Among the T cells, some may be from the graft donor.

This clone was recorded a few times. The chain recombines TRBV27 with TRBJ2-1; 8 nucleotides agree with TRBD2. The length of the CDR3 is 16 residues. The V gene's germline CDR1 is MNHEY and CDR2 SMNVEV (reference sequence). The J segment lost 8 bases and the V segment lost 2 bases, leaving 11 bases of the junction unmatched. The CDR3 DNA sequence: TGTGCCAGCAGTTTAGGTTCCGGACTAGCTGTACATGAGCAGTTCTTC. Its protein is CASSLGSGLAVHEQFF.

The table lists this clone with a count of one. The rearrangement uses TRBV11-1 and TRBJ2-5; D is possibly TRBD2 (6 bases). The CDR3 is 15 amino acids. Germline CDR1 is SGHAT and CDR2 is FQDESV (reference sequence). Trimming took off 4 bases at V and 4 bases at J, with 16 bases between the two ends. The chain's CDR3 is CASSSSLGGTETQYF. The DNA for the CDR3 is TGTGCCAGCAGCTCATCCCTGGGGGGAACAGAGACCCAGTACTTC.

This sequence joins TRBV5-1 and TRBJ2-7, with D possibly matching TRBD1 (5 bases). The length of the CDR3 is 14 residues. The germline CDR1 and CDR2 sequences are SGHRS and YFSETQ. Trimming pared 6 bases from V and 0 bases from J, leaving 13 bases between. CDR3 loop: CASMGQADSYEQYF. The CDR3 DNA is TGCGCCAGCATGGGGCAGGCCGACTCCTACGAGCAGTACTTC.

The chain combines TRBV9 with TRBJ2-5; D unresolved. V gave up 0 bases and J gave up 0 bases, with 3 bases separating them. The CDR3 extends over 13 amino acids. The germline gives CDR1 SGDLS, CDR2 YYNGEE. Here the CDR3 reads CASSVADQETQYF. CDR3 in DNA: TGTGCCAGCAGCGTAGCAGACCAAGAGACCCAGTACTTC.

The chain has TRBV21-1 and TRBJ1-5; the table's D call of TRBD1 was not tested on the DNA. TRBV21-1 is shown as a pseudogene. The CDR3 is 14 amino acids. CDR3 nucleotide sequence: TGTGCCAGCAGCAGGTGGGCGATCGAGCAGCCCCAGCATTTT. This sequence encodes CASSRWAIEQPQHF.

This clone was seen a single time. One end of the junction does not line up with germline, which may come from a read error. The gene calls are TRBV7-7 and TRBJ2-7, with 7 nucleotides matching TRBD1. Germline-derived CDR1 and CDR2 are SSHAT and FNYEAQ (reference sequence). This CDR3 region has 15 residues. CDR3: CASSPIRQGINEQYF. CDR3 coding DNA: TGTGCTAGCAGCCCAATCCGACAGGGAATCAACGAGCAGTACTTC. The full variable domain, its missing parts supplied by reference TRBV7-7 and TRBJ2-7, is GAGVSQSPRYKVTKRGQDVTLRCDPISSHATLYWYQQALGQGPEFLTYFNYEAQPDKSGLPSDRFSAERPEGSISTLTIQRTEQRDSAMYRCASSPIRQGINEQYFGPGTRLTVT.

The sample holds one count of this clone. The chain combines TRBV30 with TRBJ2-7, with a weak D call TRBD2 (5 bases). Germline V gene data show CDR1 as GTSNPN and CDR2 as SVGIG (reference sequence). Trimming removed 2 bases at V and 3 bases at J, with 17 bases between. The CDR3 extends over 15 amino acids. Here the CDR3 reads CAWSPPVPRDYEQYF. In nucleotides, the CDR3 is TGTGCCTGGAGTCCCCCTGTCCCCCGGGACTACGAGCAGTACTTC.

The rearrangement links TRBV19 to TRBJ1-4; 7 positions match TRBD1. CDR3 size: 14 residues. Germline CDR1 LNHDA, CDR2 SQIVND (reference sequence). The junction had 4 bases not matched to a gene; V was cut back by 5 bases and J by 4 bases. As DNA, the CDR3 is TGTGCCAGTAGTCGGGGACAGCTTAATGAAAAACTGTTTTTT. Protein product: CASSRGQLNEKLFF.

The chain has TRBV5-1 and TRBJ1-3, with 10 bases identical to TRBD1. The CDR3 is 17 amino acids. The germline V gene has CDR1 SGHRS and CDR2 YFSETQ. The trim removed 0 bases at V and 0 bases at J, leaving 3 bases unmatched. The CDR3 DNA is TGCGCCAGCAGCTTGGAGGGACAGGGGAACTCTGGAAACACCATATATTTT. Its translation: CASSLEGQGNSGNTIYF.

DNA for the CDR3: TGTGCCAGCAGCCCCGATGGCCGACCCCAGCATTTT. Its protein product is CASSPDGRPQHF. The chain has TRBV7-9 and TRBJ1-5; D is unclear. The germline CDR1 and CDR2 sequences are SEHNR and FQNEAQ (reference sequence). V lost 5 bases and J lost 10, with 12 bases in between. The CDR3 is 12 amino acids.

The genes are TRBV7-2 and TRBJ2-7, with D unresolved. Germline CDR1 and CDR2: SGHTA and FQGNSA. V lost 2 bases to trimming and J lost 0 bases, with 8 bases between them. The CDR3 spans 14 residues. CDR3 sequence: CASSLTVSSYEQYF. In DNA, the CDR3 is TGTGCCAGCAGCTTAACTGTGAGCTCCTACGAGCAGTACTTC.

The chain combines TRBV18 with TRBJ2-2, with a tentative D call TRBD2 (5 bases). This CDR3 spans 15 amino acids. Trimming shortened V by 5 bases and J by 1 base, and 11 bases separated the two germline ends. The germline V gene has CDR1 KGHSH and CDR2 LQKENI. CDR3 DNA: TGTGCCAGCTCATTGCGGACTGGGAACACCGGGGAGCTGTTTTTT. Translation: CASSLRTGNTGELFF.

The chain recombines TRBV5-1 with TRBJ2-4; TRBD1 is a possible D gene (5 bases). The germline gives CDR1 SGHRS, CDR2 YFSETQ. With 0 bases removed from V and 8 bases from J, the gap between germline ends came to 12 bases. This CDR3 contains 14 residues. DNA of the CDR3: TGCGCCAGCAGCTTGGGGCAGGGTGCGGACATTCAGTACTTC. Protein sequence: CASSLGQGADIQYF.

The chain carries TRBV10-3 and TRBJ1-3, with D possibly being TRBD1 (6 bases). Germline lookup yields CDR1 ENHRY and CDR2 SYGVKD. The ends were cut back, 4 bases at V and 0 bases at J, with 16 bases in the middle. There are 17 residues in the CDR3. The CDR3 protein is CAISVYRDQGSGNTIYF. CDR3 nucleotide sequence: TGTGCCATCAGTGTTTACAGGGACCAAGGCTCTGGAAACACCATATATTTT.

The V gene is TRBV10-3, the J gene TRBJ1-4, with 7 bases identical to TRBD1. The CDR3 contains 15 residues. The germline gives CDR1 ENHRY, CDR2 SYGVKD. V shed 5 bases and J 7 bases; nucleotides not matched to a gene: 10. The CDR3 DNA is TGTGCCATCAGTCAGGGCAGGGGGATCGGTGAAAAACTGTTTTTT. This translates into CAISQGRGIGEKLFF.

This clone was counted once. V is TRBV7-9 and J is TRBJ2-1, with unresolved D. CDR3 length equals 16 residues. Deletions cut 5 bases from V and 0 bases from J, with 14 bases between. Germline V CDR1 and CDR2: SEHNR, FQNEAQ (reference sequence). CDR3 in amino acids: CASSQRHDSSYNEQFF. The CDR3 nucleotides are TGTGCCAGCAGCCAAAGACACGATAGCTCCTACAATGAGCAGTTCTTC.

CDR3 nucleotide sequence: TGTGCCAGCAGCTTATTAGCGGGGGGCTACAATGAGCAGTTCTTC. As protein: CASSLLAGGYNEQFF. The gene calls are TRBV7-2 and TRBJ2-1, with TRBD2 identical over 10 bases. V dropped 2 bases and J dropped 3; count of bases not matched to a gene: 1. CDR1 and CDR2 (germline): SGHTA, FQGNSA. The CDR3 sequence is 15 residues long.

This clone was recorded once. The CDR3 DNA follows: TGTGCCAGCAGCTTAGAGTTCGCGTTCGAGCAGTACTTC. This sequence encodes CASSLEFAFEQYF. The V call is TRBV11-2, the J call TRBJ2-7; no definite D call. In germline, CDR1 is SGHAT, CDR2 FQNNGV. V lost 0 bases and J lost 6, with 9 bases in between. The CDR3 loop spans 13 amino acids.

As regards this clone: One end of the junction is discordant with germline, which a read error may explain. This sequence joins TRBV5-6 and TRBJ1-5, with TRBD1 as a possible D gene (6 bases). This CDR3 region has 14 residues. From germline, CDR1 is SGHDT and CDR2 YYEEEE. The CDR3 nucleotides read TGTGCCAGCAGTTTGGGGGGCGAAAATCAGCCCCAGCATTTT. Translation: CASSLGGENQPQHF.

The chain has TRBV4-3 and TRBJ2-7, with TRBD1 identical over 11 bases. The trim removed 1 base at V and 3 bases at J, leaving 5 bases unmatched. The CDR3 contains 16 residues. In germline, CDR1 is LGHNA, CDR2 YSLEER. The CDR3 protein is CASSQGWTGGFYEQYF. The CDR3, as DNA: TGCGCCAGCAGCCAAGGCTGGACAGGGGGCTTCTACGAGCAGTACTTC.

V is TRBV6-1 and J is TRBJ1-2; 7 bases agree with TRBD1. V lost 5 bases, J lost 12 bases, and 6 bases stayed unmatched. CDR1 is MNHNS, CDR2 SASEGT, per germline. The CDR3 sequence is 11 residues long. DNA of the CDR3: TGTGCCAGCAGTTACAGGGGAACCAACACCTTC. Translation gives CASSYRGTNTF.